These 15 T cell receptor beta chains came from one sample sequenced in a study of CD8 T cells in Susac syndrome. cDNA came from around 0.5 to 1 ug RNA primed by random hexamers. One entry per CDR3 protein, called by TCRdb with MiXCR from the immunoSEQ multiplex PCR reads. The sample holds some 130,000 distinct CDR3 sequences; less than 95% are singletons and the top ten take 0.095% to 0.15%. Input material: CD4+ T cells from PBMCs. The source of these receptors is a human donor with multiple sclerosis.

The chain employs TRBV12-3 or TRBV12-4 and TRBJ1-1, with a tentative D call TRBD1 (6 bases). The V end was cut by 6 bases, the J end by 7 bases, with 18 bases between. This CDR3 region has 14 residues. Written as DNA, the CDR3 is TGTGCCAGCAGCCCGTCCGGGGGGCGGGGTGAAGCTTTCTTT. Amino acid sequence: CASSPSGGRGEAFF.

This clonotype was picked up one time. The chain is built from TRBV20-1 and TRBJ2-5, with TRBD2 matching over 9 bases. This CDR3 is built from 15 residues. J was trimmed by 4 bases and V by 6 bases; bases with no gene match: 12. Germline V gives CDR1 DFQATT, CDR2 SNEGSKA (reference sequence). This chain's CDR3 is CSAAPGASGIETQYF. In DNA form, the CDR3 reads TGCAGTGCCGCTCCAGGGGCTAGCGGGATAGAGACCCAGTACTTC.

The chain joins TRBV6-6 to TRBJ1-2; D might be TRBD1 (5 bases). V lost 1 base to trimming and J lost 8 bases, with 8 bases between them. This CDR3 comprises 12 residues. Germline CDR1 and CDR2: MNHNY and SVGAGI (reference sequence). CDR3 protein: CASSYLDSGYTF. CDR3 sequence (DNA): TGTGCCAGCAGTTACTTAGACAGCGGCTACACCTTC.

V gene TRBV18 combines with J gene TRBJ1-5; D may be TRBD1 (5 bases). Germline CDR1 and CDR2: KGHSH and LQKENI. Deletions cut 3 bases from V and 3 bases from J, with 12 bases between. The CDR3 runs to 15 residues. The CDR3 is CASSPTGGYNQPQHF. CDR3 in DNA: TGTGCCAGCTCACCTACTGGGGGGTACAATCAGCCCCAGCATTTT. Full variable domain (missing parts from reference TRBV18 and TRBJ1-5): NAGVMQNPRHLVRRRGQEARLRCSPMKGHSHVYWYRQLPEEGLKFMVYLQKENIIDESGMPKERFSAEFPKEGPSILRIQQVVRGDSAAYFCASSPTGGYNQPQHFGDGTRLSIL.

The chain recombines TRBV29-1 with TRBJ2-7, with D uncertain. Germline CDR1 reads SQVTM; CDR2 reads ANQGSEA. Trimming removed 6 bases at V and 2 bases at J, with 14 bases between. CDR3 length: 13 amino acids. CDR3 sequence reads: CSVARRATYEQYF. The CDR3 DNA reads as TGCAGCGTAGCTCGTAGGGCCACCTACGAGCAGTACTTC.

The CDR3 DNA sequence: TGTGCCTGGAGTCCCGACAGGGGGAAAGAGACCCAGTACTTC. This encodes CAWSPDRGKETQYF. This sequence joins TRBV30 and TRBJ2-5; TRBD1 aligns across 9 bases. CDR1 GTSNPN and CDR2 SVGIG come from the germline V gene (reference sequence). Trimming cost V 2 bases and J 3 bases; bases outside gene matches: 4. The CDR3 runs 14 residues.

This chain links TRBV4-3 with TRBJ1-4; possibly TRBD1 for D (5 bases). The CDR3 has 15 residues. Germline V gene data show CDR1 as LGHNA and CDR2 as YSLEER. V dropped 4 bases and J dropped 8 bases, with 17 bases sitting between them. In DNA, the CDR3 is TGCGCCAGCAGCCGCGAGGACCGCAGGGAAGAAAAACTGTTTTTT. Translating gives CASSREDRREEKLFF.

This clonotype showed up just a few times. V gene TRBV4-1 combines with J gene TRBJ1-1; D gene ambiguous. CDR1 and CDR2 (germline): MGHRA, YSYEKL. Deletions cut 2 bases from V and 4 bases from J, with 2 bases between. The CDR3 spans 11 residues. The CDR3 sequence: CASSQSTEAFF. The CDR3 coding sequence is TGCGCCAGCAGCCAAAGCACTGAAGCTTTCTTT.

This chain connects TRBV20-1 to TRBJ2-3; 8 bases fit TRBD2. V lost 3 bases to trimming and J lost 2 bases; unmatched junction nucleotides: 4. CDR3 size: 14 residues. Germline V gene lookup returns CDR1 DFQATT and CDR2 SNEGSKA (reference sequence). CDR3 region: CSASGSGDTDTQYF. The CDR3 DNA follows: TGCAGTGCTAGTGGTAGCGGGGACACAGATACGCAGTATTTT.

V and J are TRBV2 and TRBJ2-1; possibly TRBD2 for D (6 bases). The V end was cut by 9 bases, the J end by 0 bases, with 9 bases between. Looked up from germline, CDR1 is SNHLY and CDR2 is FYNNEI. The CDR3 consists of 13 residues. The CDR3 spells CASLANSYNEQFF. In nucleotides, the CDR3 is TGTGCCAGTCTAGCGAACTCCTACAATGAGCAGTTCTTC.

Written as DNA, the CDR3 is TGCAGTGCTAGGTCCGAAGAGACCCAGTACTTC. Translation: CSARSEETQYF. J is TRBJ2-5 and V is TRBV20-1; D remains ambiguous. The CDR3 consists of 11 residues. CDR1 is DFQATT, CDR2 SNEGSKA, per germline (reference sequence). Deletions cut 3 bases from V and 3 bases from J, with 5 bases between.

The chain joins TRBV18 to TRBJ1-1; D gene ambiguous. Trimming took off 3 bases at V and 1 base at J, with 12 bases between the two ends. The CDR3 runs 15 residues. Germline assignment: CDR1 KGHSH and CDR2 LQKENI. CDR3 nucleotide sequence: TGTGCCAGCTCACCCTATGGGGAAGGGAACACTGAAGCTTTCTTT. Translating it yields CASSPYGEGNTEAFF.

The V and J genes are TRBV11-2 and TRBJ2-7; 9 bases are a match to TRBD1. Germline trimming cut 4 bases from V and 2 bases from J; bases unmatched to any gene: 9. Germline V gene sequence: CDR1 SGHAT, CDR2 FQNNGV. This CDR3 is built from 16 residues. The CDR3 spells CASSSQPTGGPYEQYF. CDR3 DNA: TGTGCCAGCAGCTCCCAACCCACAGGGGGCCCCTACGAGCAGTACTTC. Looking up the rest from reference TRBV11-2 and TRBJ2-7 gives the full variable domain: EAGVAQSPRYKIIEKRQSVAFWCNPISGHATLYWYQQILGQGPKLLIQFQNNGVVDDSQLPKDRFSAERLKGVDSTLKIQPAKLEDSAVYLCASSSQPTGGPYEQYFGPGTRLTVT.

V and J are TRBV14 and TRBJ1-1; D is ambiguous. This CDR3 has 12 amino acids. Trimming took 6 bases from V and 4 from J, leaving 9 bases between them. Germline CDR1 reads SGHDN; CDR2 reads FVKESK. CDR3 in amino acids: CASRFGPTEAFF. DNA for the CDR3: TGTGCCAGCAGGTTCGGTCCCACTGAAGCTTTCTTT. The full variable domain, its missing parts supplied by reference TRBV14 and TRBJ1-1, is EAGVTQFPSHSVIEKGQTVTLRCDPISGHDNLYWYRRVMGKEIKFLLHFVKESKQDESGMPNNRFLAERTGGTYSTLKVQPAELEDSGVYFCASRFGPTEAFFGQGTRLTVV.

The V and J genes are TRBV30 and TRBJ1-3; TRBD1 might be the D (6 bases). CDR1 is GTSNPN, CDR2 SVGIG, per germline (reference sequence). The CDR3 totals 13 residues. V gave up 3 bases and J gave up 3 bases, with 9 bases separating them. CDR3 coding DNA: TGTGCCTGGAGCGGGACATTTGGAAACACCATATATTTT. As protein: CAWSGTFGNTIYF.